Following are 12 T cell receptor beta chains from one sample sequenced in a study of T cell responses to AZD1222 COVID-19 vaccine. TCRdb's copy holds only in-frame clones and misses some; the assay was immunoSEQ multiplex PCR. The sample comprises approximately 100,000 clones, about 95% of which are singletons, and roughly 2% rests with the top ten. Sequenced here: peripheral blood, sampled on day 0 of AZD1222 vaccination. These receptors came from an adult in good health.

This chain uses TRBV6-6 with TRBJ1-3, with 10 nucleotides matching TRBD1. Germline V gene sequence: CDR1 MNHNY, CDR2 SVGAGI (reference sequence). The CDR3 contains 14 residues. Germline trimming cut 5 bases from V and 7 bases from J; bases unmatched to any gene: 5. The DNA of the CDR3 is TGTGCCAGCAGTCAGGGACAGGGGACGAACACCATATATTTT. This sequence encodes CASSQGQGTNTIYF.

V is TRBV10-3 and J is TRBJ1-2; 7 bases map to TRBD1. CDR3 length equals 13 residues. With V trimmed by 2 bases and J by 4 bases, 1 base remained unmatched. From germline, CDR1 is ENHRY and CDR2 SYGVKD. The CDR3 DNA reads as TGTGCCATCAGTGAGCACAGGGGCTATGGCTACACCTTC. It specifies CAISEHRGYGYTF.

The V call is TRBV27, the J call TRBJ1-4; D unclear. V lost 0 bases and J lost 2, with 1 base in between. CDR3 size: 13 residues. Germline CDR1 and CDR2: MNHEY and SMNVEV (reference sequence). The CDR3 DNA reads TGTGCCAGCAGTTTATCGACTAATGAAAAACTGTTTTTT. It yields the protein CASSLSTNEKLFF. Full variable domain (rest looked up from reference TRBV27 and TRBJ1-4): EAQVTQNPRYLITVTGKKLTVTCSQNMNHEYMSWYRQDPGLGLRQIYYSMNVEVTDKGDVPEGYKVSRKEKRNFPLILESPSPNQTSLYFCASSLSTNEKLFFGSGTQLSVL.

This clone was counted a few times. CDR3 residues: CASSFGTAAYEQYF. CDR3 DNA sequence: TGTGCCAGCAGCTTTGGGACAGCCGCCTACGAGCAGTACTTC. The chain has TRBV5-6 and TRBJ2-7, with TRBD1 identical over 7 bases. The CDR3 has 14 amino acids. V was clipped by 2 bases and J by 2 bases; unmatched bases: 4. Germline CDR1 reads SGHDT; CDR2 reads YYEEEE.

The chain recombines TRBV12-3 or TRBV12-4 with TRBJ1-2; D is unclear. This CDR3 spans 11 amino acids. With 10 bases removed from V and 0 bases from J, the gap between germline ends came to 6 bases. The CDR3 DNA is TGTGCCACTGCCCCTAACTATGGCTACACCTTC. This codes for CATAPNYGYTF.

The rearrangement joins TRBV14 to TRBJ1-2; D is unresolved. Trimming left V 3 bases short and J 9 bases short, with 11 bases between. Germline CDR1 reads SGHDN; CDR2 reads FVKESK. The CDR3 covers 12 residues. Written as DNA, the CDR3 is TGTGCCAGCAGCCAGGGCCTTTGGAGCTACACCTTC. Protein product: CASSQGLWSYTF.

This clone was observed a handful of times. The V gene is TRBV5-6, the J gene TRBJ1-2, with D tentatively TRBD1 (5 bases). Germline CDR1 is SGHDT and CDR2 is YYEEEE. This CDR3 has 13 amino acids. The ends were cut back, 0 bases at V and 8 bases at J, with 11 bases in the middle. The CDR3 DNA is TGTGCCAGCAGCTTGGAGGGGATGGGCGGCTACACCTTC. Protein product: CASSLEGMGGYTF. The complete variable domain, with remaining parts taken from reference TRBV5-6 and TRBJ1-2, reads DAGVTQSPTHLIKTRGQQVTLRCSPKSGHDTVSWYQQALGQGPQFIFQYYEEEERQRGNFPDRFSGHQFPNYSSELNVNALLLGDSALYLCASSLEGMGGYTFGSGTRLTVV.

The chain couples TRBV6-5 to TRBJ1-5, with D hard to call. CDR3 length equals 14 residues. Per germline, CDR1 MNHEY and CDR2 SVGAGI. With 6 bases removed from V and 9 bases from J, the gap between germline ends came to 18 bases. The CDR3 DNA reads as TGTGCCAGCAGCGTATCCTCGGGCTGGCTGCCCCAGCATTTT. This encodes CASSVSSGWLPQHF.

The chain joins TRBV5-6 to TRBJ1-3, with a possible D match to TRBD1 (6 bases). Trimming took 4 bases from V and 0 from J, leaving 20 bases between them. Germline V lookup: CDR1 SGHDT, CDR2 YYEEEE. There are 18 residues in the CDR3. CDR3: CASSLTEGGLSSGNTIYF. CDR3 nucleotides: TGTGCCAGCAGCCTCACAGAGGGGGGCCTGAGCTCTGGAAACACCATATATTTT.

The chain uses TRBV19 and TRBJ2-5; TRBD1 agrees at 11 bases. Germline V gene data show CDR1 as LNHDA and CDR2 as SQIVND (reference sequence). The CDR3 runs 13 residues. Unmatched junction bases numbered 5, after V lost 4 bases and J lost 10 bases. CDR3 in DNA: TGTGCCAGTAGTACAGGGACAGGGGGATTCCAGTACTTC. Encoded protein: CASSTGTGGFQYF.

This rearrangement joins TRBV6-5 to TRBJ2-1; D may match TRBD1 or TRBD2 (5 bases each). V dropped 7 bases and J dropped 3 bases, with 10 bases sitting between them. The CDR3 is 13 residues long. The V gene's germline CDR1 is MNHEY and CDR2 SVGAGI. Here the CDR3 reads CASTGTYYNEQFF. The CDR3 region has the DNA TGTGCCAGCACCGGGACCTACTACAATGAGCAGTTCTTC.

The genes are TRBV12-2 and TRBJ1-3; the D call TRBD1 from the table was never checked on the DNA. TRBV12-2 is recorded as a pseudogene. The CDR3 is 14 residues long. CDR3 bases: TGTGCAAGTCGAAGGACAGAAGGTGGAAACACCATATATTTT. This gives the protein CASRRTEGGNTIYF.